Below, 9 T cell receptor beta chains from the same sample are listed, as sequenced in a study of T cell responses to AZD1222 COVID-19 vaccine. The table came from immunoSEQ multiplex PCR; TCRdb's copy has only in-frame clones and leaves some out. This sample yields 90,000 to 150,000 clones, of which more than 85% are seen a single time; 2.5% to 3.5% belongs to the top ten. This specimen was peripheral blood, taken 28 days after the second AZD1222 dose. These receptors all come from an adult who received the AZD1222 COVID-19 vaccine.

The CDR3 loop is CASSLGVDTIYF. The CDR3 DNA follows: TGTGCCAGCAGTTTAGGAGTAGACACCATATATTTT. The gene calls are TRBV12-3 or TRBV12-4 and TRBJ1-3; D is undetermined. V was clipped by 1 base and J by 8 bases, with 6 bases between them. The length of the CDR3 is 12 residues.

The CDR3 here is CAGRGQGVYEQYF. In nucleotides, the CDR3 is TGTGCCGGGCGCGGACAGGGGGTTTACGAGCAGTACTTC. This chain uses TRBV30 with TRBJ2-7; 10 bases are a match to TRBD1. The trim removed 8 bases at V and 4 bases at J, leaving 8 bases unmatched. Germline CDR1 GTSNPN, CDR2 SVGIG (reference sequence). This CDR3 is 13 amino acids long.

The chain recombines TRBV6-5 with TRBJ1-2; D is unresolved. Germline V gives CDR1 MNHEY, CDR2 SVGAGI. The CDR3 runs 13 residues. Trimming removed 6 bases from V and 2 bases from J, with 10 bases in between. CDR3 in DNA: TGTGCCAGCAGGTCCCCACAGAACTATGGCTACACCTTC. It codes for CASRSPQNYGYTF.

This chain links TRBV2 with TRBJ2-2, with TRBD2 matching over 14 bases. The CDR3 has 21 amino acids. CDR1 is SNHLY, CDR2 FYNNEI, per germline. V lost 3 bases and J lost 1; bases outside the gene matches: 13. CDR3 nucleotides: TGTGCCAGCAGTGACCTTGGACTAGCGGGGGGCCTTGGGGTGAACACCGGGGAGCTGTTTTTT. Its protein is CASSDLGLAGGLGVNTGELFF.

This chain uses TRBV7-9 with TRBJ1-1; TRBD1 might be the D (5 bases). The CDR3 is 12 amino acids. Germline loops: CDR1 SEHNR, CDR2 FQNEAQ (reference sequence). V lost 1 base to trimming and J lost 8 bases, with 8 bases between them. The CDR3 nucleotides are TGTGCCAGCAGCTTAGTTGGGGGGGAAGCTTTCTTT. This encodes CASSLVGGEAFF.

The chain couples TRBV30 to TRBJ1-1, with D perhaps TRBD1 (6 bases). Germline V gene lookup returns CDR1 GTSNPN and CDR2 SVGIG (reference sequence). The CDR3 has 12 amino acids. V lost 3 bases and J 9 bases, leaving 14 bases between the germline ends. The CDR3 DNA reads TGTGCCTGGAGCGTGACAGGAGAGAAAGCTTTCTTT. Translation gives CAWSVTGEKAFF.

The chain employs TRBV6-5 and TRBJ1-2, with 7 bases aligning to TRBD1. The CDR3 is 13 residues long. Germline assignment: CDR1 MNHEY and CDR2 SVGAGI. V was pared by 6 bases and J by 8 bases, with 9 bases of the junction left unmatched. The CDR3 DNA is TGTGCCAGCAGGCCCCGACAGGGCAAGGGCTACACCTTC. The encoded protein is CASRPRQGKGYTF.

The CDR3 spells CASSSVAQETQYF. CDR3 in DNA: TGTGCCAGCAGCTCGGTGGCCCAAGAGACCCAGTACTTC. This chain links TRBV11-3 with TRBJ2-5; no definite D call. This CDR3 is 13 amino acids long. V lost 4 bases, J lost 1 base, and 7 bases lay in between. Germline V gene lookup returns CDR1 SGHNT and CDR2 YENEEA. Looking up the rest from reference TRBV11-3 and TRBJ2-5 gives the full variable domain: EAGVVQSPRYKIIEKKQPVAFWCNPISGHNTLYWYLQNLGQGPELLIRYENEEAVDDSQLPKDRFSAERLKGVDSTLKIQPAELGDSAVYLCASSSVAQETQYFGPGTRLLVL.

V and J are TRBV7-2 and TRBJ1-1; D gene ambiguous. This CDR3 region has 13 residues. Trimming stripped 2 bases from V and 7 bases from J, with 11 bases between. Germline V gives CDR1 SGHTA, CDR2 FQGNSA. CDR3 coding DNA: TGTGCCAGCAGCTTACGCTCAGAAAATGAAGCTTTCTTT. Protein: CASSLRSENEAFF.